Listed below are T cell receptor beta chains from one sample, sequenced in a study of cytomegalovirus exposure and HLA in healthy donors. The assay was immunoSEQ multiplex PCR, and TCRdb's table has in-frame clones only and misses some. Altogether 100,000 to 140,000 clones are present, approximately 76% being singletons, with the ten largest covering approximately 2.2%. The sequencing input was PBMCs. These receptors originate from a man between 18 and 29 years old in good health and CMV-seronegative. The conserved cysteine and the conserved F or W are not part of the CDR3 here. Fields, in order: V gene, J gene, clone size, CDR3 length, CDR3 protein. A row's size may be missing; if present it is once, few, many or a size class.

v_call: TRBV19
j_call: TRBJ1-5
clone_size: .
cdr3_length: 12
cdr3_aa: ASSTQGESQPQH

v_call: TRBV18
j_call: TRBJ2-3
clone_size: .
cdr3_length: 15
cdr3_aa: ASSRSATGGNTDTQY

v_call: TRBV7-7
j_call: TRBJ1-3
clone_size: once
cdr3_length: 14
cdr3_aa: ASSARLTGPGNTIY

v_call: TRBV5-1
j_call: TRBJ2-2
clone_size: .
cdr3_length: 13
cdr3_aa: ASSLGGADTGELF

v_call: TRBV19
j_call: TRBJ2-7
clone_size: .
cdr3_length: 12
cdr3_aa: ASSMRSGGIEQY

v_call: TRBV25-1
j_call: TRBJ2-7
clone_size: .
cdr3_length: 12
cdr3_aa: ASLRRPGGYEQY

v_call: TRBV5-8
j_call: TRBJ1-1
clone_size: few
cdr3_length: 14
cdr3_aa: ASSSGYRSMNTEAF

v_call: TRBV7-2
j_call: TRBJ1-6
clone_size: .
cdr3_length: 12
cdr3_aa: ASSVGLLNSPLH

v_call: TRBV28
j_call: TRBJ2-3
clone_size: .
cdr3_length: 12
cdr3_aa: ASSFEGRMRTQY

v_call: TRBV6-1
j_call: TRBJ1-2
clone_size: once
cdr3_length: 13
cdr3_aa: ASSEVGSAARGYT

v_call: TRBV13
j_call: TRBJ1-3
clone_size: few
cdr3_length: 14
cdr3_aa: ASSLRLGRSGNTIY

v_call: TRBV7-6
j_call: TRBJ2-7
clone_size: .
cdr3_length: 13
cdr3_aa: ASSSRGTGAGEQY

v_call: TRBV14
j_call: TRBJ1-3
clone_size: .
cdr3_length: 12
cdr3_aa: ASNTGQSGNTIY

v_call: TRBV29-1
j_call: TRBJ1-2
clone_size: .
cdr3_length: 12
cdr3_aa: SVAVGGIKGGYT

v_call: TRBV18
j_call: TRBJ1-4
clone_size: .
cdr3_length: 10
cdr3_aa: ASSNTGVSLF

v_call: TRBV15
j_call: TRBJ1-2
clone_size: .
cdr3_length: 14
cdr3_aa: ATTREAARAHYGYT

v_call: TRBV2
j_call: TRBJ2-7
clone_size: once
cdr3_length: 12
cdr3_aa: ASSGGQGKNEQY

v_call: TRBV9
j_call: TRBJ2-3
clone_size: .
cdr3_length: 13
cdr3_aa: ASSVGGGRADTQY

v_call: TRBV5-1
j_call: TRBJ2-7
clone_size: .
cdr3_length: 14
cdr3_aa: ASSSGPGTSGYEQY

v_call: TRBV6-5
j_call: TRBJ1-2
clone_size: few
cdr3_length: 13
cdr3_aa: ASSYSIGGAGGYT

v_call: TRBV9
j_call: TRBJ2-7
clone_size: .
cdr3_length: 12
cdr3_aa: ASSETSASYEQY

v_call: TRBV29-1
j_call: TRBJ1-2
clone_size: many
cdr3_length: 11
cdr3_aa: SVEGGEHYGYT

v_call: TRBV6-5
j_call: TRBJ1-2
clone_size: .
cdr3_length: 10
cdr3_aa: ASTRQGGSYT

v_call: TRBV10-2
j_call: TRBJ1-1
clone_size: .
cdr3_length: 11
cdr3_aa: ASKAGKNTEAF

v_call: TRBV7-8
j_call: TRBJ1-2
clone_size: .
cdr3_length: 14
cdr3_aa: ASSSLGGGVNYGYT

v_call: TRBV7-6
j_call: TRBJ1-6
clone_size: .
cdr3_length: 16
cdr3_aa: ASSGERAGASYNSPLH

v_call: TRBV7-2
j_call: TRBJ2-6
clone_size: .
cdr3_length: 13
cdr3_aa: ASSLQGAGANVLT

v_call: TRBV29-1
j_call: TRBJ2-2
clone_size: .
cdr3_length: 11
cdr3_aa: SVRTGGIGELF

v_call: TRBV5-1
j_call: TRBJ2-1
clone_size: .
cdr3_length: 10
cdr3_aa: ASSFEVGEQF

v_call: TRBV4-3
j_call: TRBJ2-2
clone_size: once
cdr3_length: 14
cdr3_aa: ASSRSLAGFTGELF

v_call: TRBV9
j_call: TRBJ2-7
clone_size: .
cdr3_length: 11
cdr3_aa: ASSRGHLPEQY

v_call: TRBV27
j_call: TRBJ1-1
clone_size: .
cdr3_length: 12
cdr3_aa: ASRPGTGNTEAF

v_call: TRBV5-7
j_call: TRBJ2-7
clone_size: .
cdr3_length: 11
cdr3_aa: ASSLDRDYEQY

v_call: TRBV4-1
j_call: TRBJ2-3
clone_size: .
cdr3_length: 13
cdr3_aa: ASSQGEFGRDTQY

v_call: TRBV21-1
j_call: TRBJ1-3
clone_size: .
cdr3_length: 11
cdr3_aa: ASIAGAGNTIY

v_call: TRBV5-1
j_call: .
clone_size: once
cdr3_length: 12
cdr3_aa: ASSLGGGGYEQY